Listed below are T cell receptor beta chains from one sample, sequenced in a study of OX40 agonist ivuxolimab in advanced cancers. The method was immunoSEQ multiplex PCR; TCRdb's version includes in-frame clones alone and lacks a portion of them. The table shows about 50,000 clones, with over 75% occurring only once. Sequencing used CD4+ or CD8+ T cells sorted from blood, obtained in a trial of the OX40 agonist ivuxolimab. The receptors were gathered from an adult with an advanced solid tumor such as melanoma, head and neck, liver or kidney cancer. Each CDR3 is given with its conserved first and last residue. Fields, in order: J gene, V gene, clone size, CDR3 protein. Where a row states a size, it is once, few, many or the class of an expanded clone; other rows omit it.

J gene: TRBJ2-6; V gene: TRBV19; clone size: NA; CDR3 protein: CASNTQGNPGANVLTF
J gene: TRBJ2-3; V gene: TRBV11-3; clone size: NA; CDR3 protein: CASSLGGQGQDTQYF
J gene: TRBJ1-1; V gene: TRBV6-5; clone size: NA; CDR3 protein: CASSYKTEAFF
J gene: TRBJ1-6; V gene: TRBV6-6; clone size: NA; CDR3 protein: CASSYSRVSPLHF
J gene: TRBJ1-2; V gene: TRBV7-2; clone size: NA; CDR3 protein: CASSLDRGISGYTF
J gene: TRBJ2-1; V gene: TRBV9; clone size: NA; CDR3 protein: CASSARGRRSQGNEQFF
J gene: TRBJ2-2; V gene: TRBV7-6; clone size: NA; CDR3 protein: CASSPPDFTGELFF
J gene: TRBJ1-2; V gene: TRBV25-1; clone size: NA; CDR3 protein: CASSVWGSPAGYTF
J gene: TRBJ2-1; V gene: TRBV9; clone size: NA; CDR3 protein: CASSPRTSPAGEQFF
J gene: TRBJ1-1; V gene: TRBV10-2; clone size: NA; CDR3 protein: CASSWTGTEAFF
J gene: TRBJ1-5; V gene: TRBV6-6; clone size: NA; CDR3 protein: CASRTGSSNQPQHF
J gene: TRBJ2-5; V gene: TRBV19; clone size: NA; CDR3 protein: CASSIVRAETQYF
J gene: TRBJ2-7; V gene: TRBV10-2; clone size: NA; CDR3 protein: CASSEYRGNEQYF
J gene: TRBJ1-5; V gene: TRBV15; clone size: NA; CDR3 protein: CATSRDGDQPQHF
J gene: TRBJ2-1; V gene: TRBV29-1; clone size: NA; CDR3 protein: CSAHYFPGLAGGPDNEQFF
J gene: TRBJ2-5; V gene: TRBV27; clone size: once; CDR3 protein: CASRGMPGETQYF
J gene: TRBJ2-5; V gene: TRBV19; clone size: NA; CDR3 protein: CASSRTIQETQYF
J gene: TRBJ2-3; V gene: TRBV2; clone size: NA; CDR3 protein: CASSEMRTGGGNSGREYF